The rows below give T cell receptor beta chains drawn from one sample of a study of immune cell composition in non-small cell lung cancer. Some clones are missing from TCRdb's copy, which holds only in-frame ones; the method was immunoSEQ multiplex PCR. The data show about 2,100 clones, more than 65% seen once. The sequenced sample was lung tumor tissue. The receptors were gathered from a human donor with non-small cell lung cancer. Both conserved end residues are part of each CDR3. Fields, in order: clone size, D gene, V gene, J gene, CDR3 protein, CDR3 DNA. The D gene is left open where the match is weak. Clone size appears in some rows only: once, few, many, or a class for an expanded clone.

clone size: once; D gene: .; V gene: TRBV4-2; J gene: TRBJ2-5; CDR3 protein: CASSPRSQIEIQYF; CDR3 DNA: TGTGCCAGCAGCCCAAGGTCACAGATCGAGATCCAGTACTTC
clone size: once; D gene: .; V gene: TRBV6-5; J gene: TRBJ2-2; CDR3 protein: CASSYSRSTSGELFF; CDR3 DNA: TGTGCCAGCAGTTACTCTCGGTCGACTAGCGGGGAGCTGTTTTTT
clone size: .; D gene: .; V gene: TRBV6-5; J gene: TRBJ2-1; CDR3 protein: CASSNRVNEQFF; CDR3 DNA: TGTGCCAGCAGTAACAGGGTAAATGAGCAGTTCTTC
clone size: hyperexpanded; D gene: TRBD2; V gene: TRBV27; J gene: TRBJ2-7; CDR3 protein: CASSKDGGSSYEQYF; CDR3 DNA: TGTGCCAGCAGTAAGGACGGGGGGTCCTCCTACGAGCAGTACTTC
clone size: .; D gene: .; V gene: TRBV7-8; J gene: TRBJ2-5; CDR3 protein: CASSSTGGLETQYF; CDR3 DNA: TGTGCCAGCAGCTCCACTGGAGGGTTGGAGACCCAGTACTTC
clone size: .; D gene: .; V gene: TRBV2; J gene: TRBJ1-5; CDR3 protein: CASSEWGGSNQPQHF; CDR3 DNA: TGTGCCAGCAGTGAGTGGGGGGGTAGCAATCAGCCCCAGCATTTT
clone size: .; D gene: .; V gene: TRBV28; J gene: TRBJ2-3; CDR3 protein: CASSSIRGGGLGTNTQYF; CDR3 DNA: TGTGCCAGCAGTTCGATCCGGGGAGGCGGACTCGGCACAAATACGCAGTATTTT
clone size: .; D gene: .; V gene: TRBV7-9; J gene: TRBJ2-7; CDR3 protein: CASSLGGDEQYF; CDR3 DNA: TGTGCCAGCAGCTTAGGGGGAGACGAGCAGTACTTC
clone size: .; D gene: .; V gene: TRBV5-4; J gene: TRBJ2-1; CDR3 protein: CASTPGRGASSYNEQFF; CDR3 DNA: TGTGCCAGCACCCCGGGGAGGGGGGCCAGCTCCTACAATGAGCAGTTCTTC
clone size: .; D gene: TRBD1; V gene: TRBV27; J gene: TRBJ2-2; CDR3 protein: CASSFPLGTGNTGELFF; CDR3 DNA: TGTGCCAGCAGTTTCCCTCTCGGGACAGGGAACACCGGGGAGCTGTTTTTT
clone size: .; D gene: .; V gene: TRBV7-6; J gene: TRBJ2-5; CDR3 protein: CASSSNRDYQETQYF; CDR3 DNA: TGTGCCAGCAGCTCAAACCGGGACTACCAAGAGACCCAGTACTTC
clone size: .; D gene: TRBD1; V gene: TRBV29-1; J gene: TRBJ2-1; CDR3 protein: CSGGERGDRYNEQFF; CDR3 DNA: TGCAGCGGGGGGGAGAGGGGGGACAGGTACAATGAGCAGTTCTTC
clone size: once; D gene: .; V gene: TRBV6-6; J gene: TRBJ2-3; CDR3 protein: CASSYLSNTDTQYF; CDR3 DNA: TGTGCCAGCAGTTACCTGAGCAACACAGATACGCAGTATTTT
clone size: .; D gene: .; V gene: TRBV5-1; J gene: TRBJ2-5; CDR3 protein: CASSFPGTSKETQYF; CDR3 DNA: TGCGCCAGCAGCTTCCCGGGGACAAGCAAAGAGACCCAGTACTTC
clone size: .; D gene: .; V gene: TRBV5-4; J gene: TRBJ2-3; CDR3 protein: CASSQLSTDTQYF; CDR3 DNA: TGTGCCAGCAGCCAACTTTCCACAGATACGCAGTATTTT
clone size: .; D gene: .; V gene: TRBV11-3; J gene: TRBJ2-1; CDR3 protein: CASSLDGYNEQFF; CDR3 DNA: TGTGCCAGCAGCTTAGACGGTTACAATGAGCAGTTCTTC
clone size: few; D gene: TRBD1; V gene: TRBV13; J gene: TRBJ1-2; CDR3 protein: CASTPTGGDGYTF; CDR3 DNA: TGTGCCAGCACCCCTACAGGGGGCGATGGCTACACCTTC
clone size: .; D gene: .; V gene: TRBV6-1; J gene: TRBJ2-2; CDR3 protein: CASSEALLGPRIF; CDR3 DNA: TGTGCCAGCAGTGAAGCGCTTCTGGGGCCGCGGATTTTT
clone size: .; D gene: TRBD2; V gene: TRBV6-1; J gene: TRBJ2-5; CDR3 protein: CASSRAGGQGETQYF; CDR3 DNA: TGTGCCAGCAGTAGAGCGGGGGGGCAGGGGGAGACCCAGTACTTC
clone size: .; D gene: .; V gene: TRBV27; J gene: TRBJ2-7; CDR3 protein: CASSRRRGLSSYEQYF; CDR3 DNA: TGTGCCAGCAGTCGCCGGAGGGGCCTCAGCTCCTACGAGCAGTACTTC
clone size: .; D gene: .; V gene: TRBV6-1; J gene: TRBJ1-3; CDR3 protein: CASSEAFFGAIYF; CDR3 DNA: TGTGCCAGCAGTGAAGCGTTTTTTGGAGCCATATATTTT
clone size: .; D gene: TRBD1; V gene: TRBV6-1; J gene: TRBJ2-7; CDR3 protein: CASRPGTGLGEQYF; CDR3 DNA: TGTGCCAGCAGACCCGGGACAGGGCTTGGTGAGCAGTACTTC
clone size: few; D gene: .; V gene: TRBV7-2; J gene: TRBJ2-3; CDR3 protein: CASSLAEATDTQYF; CDR3 DNA: TGTGCCAGCAGCTTAGCAGAAGCCACAGATACGCAGTATTTT
clone size: .; D gene: .; V gene: TRBV7-2; J gene: TRBJ2-1; CDR3 protein: CASSLVGVEQFF; CDR3 DNA: TGTGCCAGCAGCTTAGTGGGCGTTGAGCAGTTCTTC
clone size: .; D gene: .; V gene: TRBV7-2; J gene: TRBJ2-5; CDR3 protein: CASSRLAIQETQYF; CDR3 DNA: TGTGCCAGCAGCCGCCTAGCGATACAAGAGACCCAGTACTTC
clone size: .; D gene: TRBD1; V gene: TRBV6-6; J gene: TRBJ1-6; CDR3 protein: CATGIGTGGSPLHF; CDR3 DNA: TGTGCCACCGGAATTGGGACAGGGGGTTCACCCCTCCACTTT
clone size: .; D gene: TRBD1; V gene: TRBV27; J gene: TRBJ1-6; CDR3 protein: CASSLHPTGGGNSPLHF; CDR3 DNA: TGTGCCAGCAGTTTACATCCCACAGGGGGAGGTAATTCACCCCTCCACTTT
clone size: .; D gene: .; V gene: TRBV5-1; J gene: TRBJ2-5; CDR3 protein: CASSLAGNSGQETQYF; CDR3 DNA: TGCGCCAGCAGCTTGGCCGGTAATAGCGGCCAAGAGACCCAGTACTTC
clone size: .; D gene: .; V gene: TRBV7-9; J gene: TRBJ1-1; CDR3 protein: CASGRDMNTEAFF; CDR3 DNA: TGTGCCAGCGGCCGGGACATGAACACTGAAGCTTTCTTT
clone size: .; D gene: .; V gene: TRBV14; J gene: TRBJ2-4; CDR3 protein: CASSQVGGTLQNIQYF; CDR3 DNA: TGTGCCAGCAGCCAAGTCGGGGGGACACTGCAAAACATTCAGTACTTC
clone size: .; D gene: TRBD2; V gene: TRBV7-9; J gene: TRBJ2-7; CDR3 protein: CASSLTSESYF; CDR3 DNA: TGTGCCAGCAGCCTAACTAGCGAATCGTACTTC
clone size: .; D gene: TRBD1; V gene: TRBV5-6; J gene: TRBJ2-5; CDR3 protein: CASSLFGRGQETQYF; CDR3 DNA: TGTGCCAGCAGCTTGTTTGGCAGGGGGCAAGAGACCCAGTACTTC
clone size: .; D gene: .; V gene: TRBV6-1; J gene: TRBJ1-2; CDR3 protein: CASSEVDRYNYGYTF; CDR3 DNA: TGTGCCAGCAGTGAGGTAGACAGATATAACTATGGCTACACCTTC
clone size: .; D gene: .; V gene: TRBV9; J gene: TRBJ2-3; CDR3 protein: CASSPMPGITDTQYF; CDR3 DNA: TGTGCCAGCAGCCCCATGCCGGGGATCACAGATACGCAGTATTTT
clone size: .; D gene: TRBD1; V gene: TRBV10-2; J gene: TRBJ1-6; CDR3 protein: CASSVTGGAGNSPLHF; CDR3 DNA: TGCGCCAGCAGTGTGACAGGGGGCGCAGGTAATTCACCCCTCCACTTT
clone size: .; D gene: .; V gene: TRBV7-8; J gene: TRBJ2-6; CDR3 protein: CASSLELAPGANVLTF; CDR3 DNA: TGTGCCAGCAGCTTAGAATTGGCCCCTGGGGCCAACGTCCTGACTTTC
clone size: .; D gene: .; V gene: TRBV7-6; J gene: TRBJ2-1; CDR3 protein: CASSLSRGAGDYNEQFF; CDR3 DNA: TGTGCCAGCAGCTTATCTCGTGGGGCAGGGGATTACAATGAGCAGTTCTTC
clone size: .; D gene: TRBD1; V gene: TRBV28; J gene: TRBJ2-3; CDR3 protein: CASSSHLTGILSTDTQYF; CDR3 DNA: TGTGCCAGCAGTTCCCACCTGACAGGGATCCTTAGCACAGATACGCAGTATTTT
clone size: .; D gene: TRBD1; V gene: TRBV29-1; J gene: TRBJ2-2; CDR3 protein: CSVNRGRTGELFF; CDR3 DNA: TGCAGCGTTAACAGGGGGCGGACCGGGGAGCTGTTTTTT
clone size: .; D gene: TRBD1; V gene: TRBV18; J gene: TRBJ1-5; CDR3 protein: CASSSTGGRGQPQHF; CDR3 DNA: TGTGCCAGCTCATCGACAGGGGGACGGGGTCAGCCCCAGCATTTT
clone size: .; D gene: .; V gene: TRBV5-1; J gene: TRBJ1-1; CDR3 protein: CASSTRPTGNTEAFF; CDR3 DNA: TGCGCCAGCAGCACCCGCCCTACAGGGAACACTGAAGCTTTCTTT
clone size: few; D gene: .; V gene: TRBV5-1; J gene: TRBJ2-2; CDR3 protein: CASSFLTGAGELFF; CDR3 DNA: TGCGCCAGCAGCTTCCTTACCGGGGCCGGGGAGCTGTTTTTT
clone size: .; D gene: .; V gene: TRBV9; J gene: TRBJ1-2; CDR3 protein: CASSVGTALNYGYTF; CDR3 DNA: TGTGCCAGCAGCGTAGGGACAGCTCTCAACTATGGCTACACCTTC
clone size: .; D gene: .; V gene: TRBV6-5; J gene: TRBJ1-1; CDR3 protein: CASGLGQGNVAFF; CDR3 DNA: TGTGCCAGCGGGCTCGGACAAGGCAATGTAGCTTTCTTT
clone size: .; D gene: TRBD1; V gene: TRBV27; J gene: TRBJ2-7; CDR3 protein: CASRRDRGPSSYEQYF; CDR3 DNA: TGTGCCAGCAGACGCGACAGGGGCCCCAGCTCCTACGAGCAGTACTTC
clone size: .; D gene: TRBD1; V gene: TRBV6-1; J gene: TRBJ1-4; CDR3 protein: CASSTGEPNEKLFF; CDR3 DNA: TGTGCCAGCAGTACAGGGGAGCCGAATGAAAAACTGTTTTTT
clone size: .; D gene: TRBD1; V gene: TRBV5-4; J gene: TRBJ2-5; CDR3 protein: CASSLTGGLSETQYF; CDR3 DNA: TGTGCCAGCAGCTTGACAGGGGGCCTTTCAGAGACCCAGTACTTC
clone size: .; D gene: TRBD1; V gene: TRBV5-6; J gene: TRBJ1-1; CDR3 protein: CASSWTGSEAFF; CDR3 DNA: TGTGCCAGCAGCTGGACAGGGAGTGAAGCTTTCTTT
clone size: .; D gene: TRBD2; V gene: TRBV2; J gene: TRBJ2-3; CDR3 protein: CASTGLALTPSTDTQYF; CDR3 DNA: TGTGCCAGCACGGGACTAGCCCTTACCCCCAGCACAGATACGCAGTATTTT
clone size: .; D gene: .; V gene: TRBV9; J gene: TRBJ2-5; CDR3 protein: CASSSSLIQETQYF; CDR3 DNA: TGTGCCAGCAGTAGCAGCTTAATTCAAGAGACCCAGTACTTC